The 31 T cell receptor beta chains below were found in one sample sequenced in a study of cytomegalovirus exposure and HLA in healthy donors. Only in-frame clones appear in the TCRdb table, and some are missing; sequencing was by immunoSEQ multiplex PCR. The sample has 150,000 to 250,000 clones; 70% to 85% are singletons. Sequenced input: PBMCs. These receptors came from a woman in her twenties or thirties in good health and CMV-seropositive.

The chain employs TRBV9 and TRBJ2-3, with 9 bases identical to TRBD1. J gave up 3 bases and V 0 bases, and 2 bases lay outside the gene matches. The CDR3 consists of 15 residues. Germline V gene data show CDR1 as SGDLS and CDR2 as YYNGEE. The CDR3 DNA is TGTGCCAGCAGCGTAGGGGACAGGGTGACAGATACGCAGTATTTT. Its protein product is CASSVGDRVTDTQYF.

This clone was seen a single time. The rearrangement joins TRBV29-1 to TRBJ2-1, with D possibly matching TRBD2 (6 bases). V dropped 5 bases and J dropped 5 bases, with 13 bases sitting between them. Germline V gene lookup returns CDR1 SQVTM and CDR2 ANQGSEA. The CDR3 has 13 amino acids. DNA for the CDR3: TGCAGCGTTTTGGACGGCGGGGACAATGAGCAGTTCTTC. Encoded protein: CSVLDGGDNEQFF.

The chain carries TRBV6-6 and TRBJ1-5; D call uncertain. Trimming stripped 3 bases from V and 6 bases from J, with 9 bases between. Per the germline V gene, CDR1 is MNHNY and CDR2 is SVGAGI (reference sequence). The CDR3 is 13 residues long. The CDR3, as DNA: TGTGCCAGCAGTTATTATCTCGGTCAGCCCCAGCATTTT. Encoded protein: CASSYYLGQPQHF.

The chain joins TRBV19 to TRBJ1-1; weak D call: TRBD1 (6 bases). Germline CDR1 reads LNHDA; CDR2 reads SQIVND (reference sequence). The CDR3 length is 11 residues. V gave up 5 bases and J gave up 5 bases, with 6 bases separating them. This CDR3 reads CASSQGTEAFF. The CDR3 coding sequence is TGTGCCAGTAGTCAGGGGACTGAAGCTTTCTTT.

This sequence joins TRBV5-1 and TRBJ2-5; TRBD1 agrees at 7 bases. CDR1 and CDR2 from the germline V gene are SGHRS and YFSETQ. The V gene end was trimmed by 2 bases and the J gene end by 2 bases; junction bases not matched to a gene: 3. The CDR3 covers 14 residues. CDR3 in amino acids: CASSFGRGQETQYF. Written as DNA, the CDR3 is TGCGCCAGCAGCTTCGGCAGGGGGCAAGAGACCCAGTACTTC.

V and J are TRBV29-1 and TRBJ2-2; no definite D call. The CDR3 covers 12 residues. CDR1 is SQVTM, CDR2 ANQGSEA, per germline. The V gene lost 4 bases and the J gene lost 2 bases, with 5 bases spanning the gap. The CDR3 here is CSVGGNTGELFF. CDR3 DNA sequence: TGCAGCGTTGGCGGTAACACCGGGGAGCTGTTTTTT.

The chain is built from TRBV29-1 and TRBJ1-1, with D perhaps TRBD1 (6 bases). The CDR3 totals 12 residues. Trimming removed 4 bases at V and 4 bases at J, with 10 bases between. Germline V lookup: CDR1 SQVTM, CDR2 ANQGSEA. CDR3 sequence (DNA): TGCAGCGTTGGGGGACAACGCACTGAAGCTTTCTTT. Its translation: CSVGGQRTEAFF.

V usage is TRBV19 and J usage is TRBJ1-2; possibly TRBD1 for D (5 bases). V lost 7 bases and J 2 bases, leaving 11 bases between the germline ends. The CDR3 is made up of 13 amino acids. Germline assignment: CDR1 LNHDA and CDR2 SQIVND (reference sequence). CDR3 residues: CASTRDRNYGYTF. DNA of the CDR3: TGTGCCAGTACGAGAGACAGAAACTATGGCTACACCTTC.

The V and J genes are TRBV27 and TRBJ1-1; D is ambiguous. CDR3 length: 15 residues. V lost 4 bases, J lost 4 bases, and 16 bases lay in between. CDR1 is MNHEY and CDR2 is SMNVEV in the germline V gene (reference sequence). This CDR3 is CASSSITGRPTEAFF. Written as DNA, the CDR3 is TGTGCCAGCAGTTCGATTACCGGGAGGCCCACTGAAGCTTTCTTT.

V and J are TRBV5-4 and TRBJ2-2; D is undetermined. Trimming shortened V by 0 bases and J by 4 bases, and 7 bases separated the two germline ends. CDR1 is SGHNT and CDR2 is YYREEE in the germline V gene (reference sequence). The CDR3 has 14 residues. In nucleotides, the CDR3 is TGTGCCAGCAGCTTGGACCTAGGCACCGGGGAGCTGTTTTTT. Translated, it gives CASSLDLGTGELFF.

This chain connects TRBV28 to TRBJ1-1, with a possible D match to TRBD1 (5 bases). This CDR3 contains 16 residues. V was cut by 1 base and J by 0 bases, with 12 bases left in between. Germline V gene data show CDR1 as MDHEN and CDR2 as SYDVKM. CDR3 protein: CASSLLVTGVNTEAFF. CDR3 sequence (DNA): TGTGCCAGCAGTTTATTAGTGACGGGGGTGAACACTGAAGCTTTCTTT. The entire variable domain, with the rest obtained from reference TRBV28 and TRBJ1-1, is as follows: DVKVTQSSRYLVKRTGEKVFLECVQDMDHENMFWYRQDPGLGLRLIYFSYDVKMKEKGDIPEGYSVSREKKERFSLILESASTNQTSMYLCASSLLVTGVNTEAFFGQGTRLTVV.

This rearrangement joins TRBV2 to TRBJ1-2; 7 positions match TRBD1. Germline V CDR1 and CDR2: SNHLY, FYNNEI. This CDR3 is 12 amino acids long. J was trimmed by 8 bases and V by 8 bases; bases with no gene match: 8. The CDR3 nucleotides read TGTGCCAGCGGATTGACAGGGCCCGGCTACACCTTC. It is translated as CASGLTGPGYTF.

The genes are TRBV7-9 and TRBJ2-7; 7 bases line up with TRBD2. This CDR3 has 14 residues. Germline V lookup: CDR1 SEHNR, CDR2 FQNEAQ (reference sequence). V shed 5 bases and J 1 base; nucleotides not matched to a gene: 5. CDR3 DNA sequence: TGTGCCAGCAGCCTAGGACTAGTGTCCTACGAGCAGTACTTC. It yields the protein CASSLGLVSYEQYF. Complete variable domain (other parts from reference TRBV7-9 and TRBJ2-7): DTGVSQNPRHKITKRGQNVTFRCDPISEHNRLYWYRQTLGQGPEFLTYFQNEAQLEKSRLLSDRFSAERPKGSFSTLEIQRTEQGDSAMYLCASSLGLVSYEQYFGPGTRLTVT.

V is TRBV28 and J is TRBJ2-1; D not resolved. Between the trimmed V and J ends, which lost 7 bases and 9 bases, there was a span of 10 bases. From germline, CDR1 is MDHEN and CDR2 SYDVKM. This CDR3 is built from 11 residues. The CDR3 sequence is CASTTMVEQFF. CDR3 nucleotides: TGTGCCAGCACCACTATGGTTGAGCAGTTCTTC.

The chain combines TRBV29-1 with TRBJ2-7; D is possibly TRBD2 (5 bases). The CDR3 is 13 amino acids. Germline V gene sequence: CDR1 SQVTM, CDR2 ANQGSEA. V was pared by 7 bases and J by 6 bases, with 19 bases between. The CDR3 bases are TGCAGCGCTACCCCGGACTTTAGAGGCGAGCAGTACTTC. As protein: CSATPDFRGEQYF.

The chain uses TRBV27 and TRBJ2-1, with 12 bases aligning to TRBD2. Germline values: CDR1 MNHEY, CDR2 SMNVEV (reference sequence). V gave up 4 bases and J gave up 0 bases; unmatched junction bases: 13. The CDR3 length is 20 residues. The CDR3 DNA sequence: TGTGCCAGCAGTTCCGGACTAGCGGGACAAATAAAGAGCTCCTACAATGAGCAGTTCTTC. Encoded protein: CASSSGLAGQIKSSYNEQFF.

The chain recombines TRBV2 with TRBJ2-5; D perhaps matches TRBD2 (6 bases). V dropped 8 bases and J dropped 5 bases, with 15 bases sitting between them. Germline V CDR1 and CDR2: SNHLY, FYNNEI. The CDR3 loop spans 13 amino acids. The CDR3 DNA sequence: TGTGCCAGCCACGGTCGCCGGGGGGAGACCCAGTACTTC. Protein: CASHGRRGETQYF.

Only a few counts were recorded for this clone. This sequence joins TRBV19 and TRBJ2-7; possible D gene TRBD2, 6 bases. Per the germline V gene, CDR1 is LNHDA and CDR2 is SQIVND (reference sequence). V lost 6 bases to trimming and J lost 3 bases, with 12 bases between them. This CDR3 contains 13 residues. The CDR3 region has the DNA TGTGCCAGTAGGTTTGGAGGGAACTACGAGCAGTACTTC. Amino acids: CASRFGGNYEQYF. The full variable domain, in which reference TRBV19 and TRBJ2-7 provide the parts outside the CDR3, is DGGITQSPKYLFRKEGQNVTLSCEQNLNHDAMYWYRQDPGQGLRLIYYSQIVNDFQKGDIAEGYSVSREKKESFPLTVTSAQKNPTAFYLCASRFGGNYEQYFGPGTRLTVT.

The chain has TRBV6-1 and TRBJ1-5; D ambiguous. Trimming cost V 9 bases and J 7 bases, with 19 bases left between them. The CDR3 has 14 amino acids. CDR1 is MNHNS, CDR2 SASEGT, per germline. Here the CDR3 reads CASSLDLTGQPQHF. CDR3 coding DNA: TGTGCCAGTTCCCTGGACCTGACGGGGCAGCCCCAGCATTTT.

V gene TRBV6-5 combines with J gene TRBJ2-2, with D uncertain. The germline V gene encodes CDR1 MNHEY and CDR2 SVGAGI. Trimming took off 2 bases at V and 6 bases at J, with 7 bases between the two ends. The CDR3 runs 13 residues. The CDR3 region has the DNA TGTGCCAGCAGTTACATGGGCCCCGGGGAGCTGTTTTTT. Translation gives CASSYMGPGELFF.

V usage is TRBV5-1 and J usage is TRBJ2-1, with D tentatively TRBD2 (5 bases). Germline lookup yields CDR1 SGHRS and CDR2 YFSETQ. The CDR3 spans 14 residues. V dropped 2 bases and J dropped 7 bases, with 13 bases sitting between them. CDR3 DNA: TGCGCCAGCAGCTTCCGGACTCCGTTTAATGAGCAGTTCTTC. Translation: CASSFRTPFNEQFF. The full variable domain, completed using reference TRBV5-1 and TRBJ2-1, is KAGVTQTPRYLIKTRGQQVTLSCSPISGHRSVSWYQQTPGQGLQFLFEYFSETQRNKGNFPGRFSGRQFSNSRSEMNVSTLELGDSALYLCASSFRTPFNEQFFGPGTRLTVL.

This clone has more than one count but fewer than ten. This rearrangement joins TRBV19 to TRBJ2-1; no firm D call. CDR3 size: 17 residues. Germline values: CDR1 LNHDA, CDR2 SQIVND (reference sequence). V was clipped by 5 bases and J by 5 bases, with 22 bases between them. CDR3 coding DNA: TGTGCCAGTAGTCCGCATCTAGACGTGAAGCCTAACAATGAGCAGTTCTTC. Its translation: CASSPHLDVKPNNEQFF.

This chain uses TRBV7-9 with TRBJ1-2; D perhaps matches TRBD1 (5 bases). The ends were cut back, 6 bases at V and 8 bases at J, with 16 bases in the middle. Germline assignment: CDR1 SEHNR and CDR2 FQNEAQ (reference sequence). This CDR3 spans 13 amino acids. CDR3 in DNA: TGTGCCAGCAGATACCGGTCGGGGGAGGGCTACACCTTC. Amino acid sequence: CASRYRSGEGYTF.

The chain carries TRBV19 and TRBJ2-7, with D possibly TRBD1 on 6 matching bases. Germline CDR1 LNHDA, CDR2 SQIVND (reference sequence). V gave up 9 bases and J gave up 2 bases, with 17 bases separating them. The CDR3 has 14 amino acids. The CDR3 is CASPREQGAYEQYF. In DNA, the CDR3 is TGTGCCAGCCCCAGGGAACAGGGAGCCTACGAGCAGTACTTC.

The chain employs TRBV27 and TRBJ2-5, with TRBD1 as a possible D gene (6 bases). V was trimmed by 8 bases and J by 7 bases, leaving 23 bases between them. This CDR3 has 15 residues. Per the germline V gene, CDR1 is MNHEY and CDR2 is SMNVEV (reference sequence). CDR3 bases: TGTGCCAGCGCTTCCACGGGACAAACTAAGGGGACCCAGTACTTC. Translated, it gives CASASTGQTKGTQYF.

The chain is built from TRBV29-1 and TRBJ2-3; 8 nucleotides match TRBD2. The CDR3 length is 15 residues. The J segment lost 0 bases and the V segment lost 4 bases, leaving 6 bases of the junction unmatched. Germline lookup yields CDR1 SQVTM and CDR2 ANQGSEA. CDR3 bases: TGCAGCGTTGCAAGCGGGGGTTTTAGCACAGATACGCAGTATTTT. Encoded protein: CSVASGGFSTDTQYF.

The V gene is TRBV6-1, the J gene TRBJ1-5, with D possibly matching TRBD1 (6 bases). The V and J ends lost 1 base and 7 bases respectively, with 14 bases between them. This CDR3 is built from 15 residues. Germline CDR1 reads MNHNS; CDR2 reads SASEGT. The DNA of the CDR3 is TGTGCCAGCAGTGAAGTTGCAGGGGCTGAGCAGCCCCAGCATTTT. Protein sequence: CASSEVAGAEQPQHF.

This sequence joins TRBV9 and TRBJ2-2, with TRBD2 matching over 8 bases. The CDR3 spans 16 residues. The germline V gene encodes CDR1 SGDLS and CDR2 YYNGEE. V was pared by 0 bases and J by 2 bases, with 3 bases of the junction left unmatched. In DNA, the CDR3 is TGTGCCAGCAGCGTAGGCGGGGGGCTCAACACCGGGGAGCTGTTTTTT. This codes for CASSVGGGLNTGELFF.

This chain links TRBV7-6 with TRBJ2-1; 10 nucleotides match TRBD1. J gave up 9 bases and V 5 bases, and 10 bases lay outside the gene matches. The CDR3 covers 15 residues. The germline CDR1 and CDR2 sequences are SGHVS and FNYEAQ. This chain's CDR3 is CASSVHGQGDGEQFF. The CDR3 DNA sequence: TGTGCCAGCAGCGTACACGGACAGGGGGACGGTGAGCAGTTCTTC.

This clone has just a few counts. Germline is not matched at one junction end, which may reflect a read error. The chain uses TRBV7-7 and TRBJ2-7, with TRBD2 identical over 8 bases. CDR1 is SSHAT, CDR2 FNYEAQ, per germline (reference sequence). This CDR3 contains 12 residues. CDR3 nucleotides: TGTGCTAGCAGCCCGGGGGGGTACGAGCAGTACTTC. Translated, it gives CASSPGGYEQYF.

This sequence joins TRBV27 and TRBJ2-7, with 7 positions matching TRBD1. V was pared by 6 bases and J by 5 bases, with 7 bases of the junction left unmatched. Per the germline V gene, CDR1 is MNHEY and CDR2 is SMNVEV (reference sequence). This CDR3 has 13 amino acids. The CDR3 DNA reads as TGTGCCAGCAGAAAAGCAGGGACAGACGAGCAGTACTTC. Protein: CASRKAGTDEQYF.